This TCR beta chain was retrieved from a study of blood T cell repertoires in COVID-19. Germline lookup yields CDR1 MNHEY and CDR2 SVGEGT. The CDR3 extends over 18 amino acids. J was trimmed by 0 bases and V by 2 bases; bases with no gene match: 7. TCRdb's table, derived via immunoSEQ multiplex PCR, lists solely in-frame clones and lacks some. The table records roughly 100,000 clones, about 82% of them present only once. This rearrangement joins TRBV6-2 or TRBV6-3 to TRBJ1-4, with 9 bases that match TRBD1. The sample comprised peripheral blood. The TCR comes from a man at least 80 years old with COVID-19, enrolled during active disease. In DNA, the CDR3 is TGTGCCAGCAGTTACGACAGGGGGAGGATAACAACTAATGAAAAACTGTTTTTT. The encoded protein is CASSYDRGRITTNEKLFF.